This T cell receptor beta chain was sequenced in a study of blood T cells in healthy people across ages. Points from the study as a whole: The long-lived group displayed more naive CD4+ cells, plus higher diversity, than the aged donors did. Getting older went along with TCR beta diversity per million T cells dropping roughly linearly.

Trimming removed 4 bases at V and 6 bases at J, with 20 bases between. Germline V lookup: CDR1 LGHNA, CDR2 YSLEER. This CDR3 comprises 16 residues. Then a second PCR, running about 6 to 12 cycles, was carried out with a sample-barcoded 5' primer and a J-beta primer mix. Every cDNA molecule bore a tag from a template-switch adaptor containing 12 random nucleotides. Via MiXCR, TCRdb re-called the 5' RACE reads, giving one row per CDR3 protein. The profile shows about a million distinct CDR3 sequences, around two fifths of them singletons. On this clonotype: Its antigen is unknown.

Every sample yielded at least 6.5 million isolated PBMCs. The clonotype was recovered from a man younger than 35 in good health. Sequenced: blood. The chain recombines TRBV4-3 with TRBJ2-3, with D uncertain. The CDR3 here is CASSPHGGQKTDTQYF. In nucleotides, the CDR3 is TGCGCCAGCAGCCCTCACGGTGGCCAAAAGACGGATACGCAGTATTTT.